This T cell receptor (beta chain) is from a study of T cells expressing NK-cell markers. General observations from the study: The contribution of dominant NKG2C+ clonotypes to CD8+ T cells in about 6 donors was roughly 1.0-7.5%. A few donors' CD3+CD56-NKG2C+ cells were dominated by the same clonotypes.

A note on this clonotype: Antigen specificity is unknown.

UMI-tagged 5'RACE template switching yielded the TCR beta cDNA. Following a re-call of the 5' RACE reads, TCRdb has one entry per CDR3 protein and lacks DNA. This table holds fewer than 300,000 distinct CDR3 sequences. Per germline, CDR1 SQVTM and CDR2 ANQGSEA. This CDR3 has 13 residues. The V and J genes are TRBV29-1 and TRBJ1-6; without DNA, the TCRdb call of TRBD1 cannot be checked. Sequencing was performed on blood T cells: a sorted CD56 or NKG2C T cell subset, CD4+ or CD8+ T cells, or bulk PBMC T cells (not recorded which). The sequence was obtained from a woman between 18 and 70 years old in good health. The CDR3 region is CSVAWDRNSPLHF. Full variable domain (outside the CDR3, taken from reference TRBV29-1 and TRBJ1-6): SAVISQKPSRDICQRGTSLTIQCQVDSQVTMMFWYRQQPGQSLTLIATANQGSEATYESGFVIDKFPISRPNLTFSTLTVSNMSPEDSSIYLCSVAWDRNSPLHFGNGTRLTVT.